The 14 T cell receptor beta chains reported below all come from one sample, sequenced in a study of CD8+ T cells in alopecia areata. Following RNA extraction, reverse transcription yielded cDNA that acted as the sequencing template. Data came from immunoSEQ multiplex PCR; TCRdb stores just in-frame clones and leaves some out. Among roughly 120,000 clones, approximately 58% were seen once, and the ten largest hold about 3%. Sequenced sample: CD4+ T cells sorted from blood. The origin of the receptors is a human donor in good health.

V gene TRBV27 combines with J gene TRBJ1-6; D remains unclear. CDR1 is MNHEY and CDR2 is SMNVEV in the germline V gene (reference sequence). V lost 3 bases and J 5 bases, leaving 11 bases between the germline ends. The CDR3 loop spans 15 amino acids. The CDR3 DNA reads TGTGCCAGCAGTTTGGCGTTGAAAGATAATTCACCCCTCCACTTT. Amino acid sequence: CASSLALKDNSPLHF.

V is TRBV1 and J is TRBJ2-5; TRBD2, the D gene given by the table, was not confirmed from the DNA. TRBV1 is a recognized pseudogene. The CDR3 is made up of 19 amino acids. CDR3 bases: TGCACCAGCAGCCAAAAGACGCCCCTAGCGTCGAAATGCCAAGAGACCCAGTACTTC. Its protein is CTSSQKTPLASKCQETQYF.

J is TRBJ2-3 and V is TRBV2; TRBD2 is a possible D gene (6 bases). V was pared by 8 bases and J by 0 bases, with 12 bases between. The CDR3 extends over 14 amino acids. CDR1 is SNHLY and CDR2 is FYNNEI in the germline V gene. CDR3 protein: CASQTGTSTDTQYF. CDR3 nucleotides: TGTGCCAGCCAAACCGGGACTAGCACAGATACGCAGTATTTT.

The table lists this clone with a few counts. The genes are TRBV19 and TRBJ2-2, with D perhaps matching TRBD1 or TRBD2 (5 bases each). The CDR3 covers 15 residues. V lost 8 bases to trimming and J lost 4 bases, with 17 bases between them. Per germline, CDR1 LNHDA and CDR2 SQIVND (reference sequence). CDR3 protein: CASLAGTDLTGELFF. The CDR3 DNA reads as TGTGCCAGTCTGGCCGGGACCGACCTCACCGGGGAGCTGTTTTTT.

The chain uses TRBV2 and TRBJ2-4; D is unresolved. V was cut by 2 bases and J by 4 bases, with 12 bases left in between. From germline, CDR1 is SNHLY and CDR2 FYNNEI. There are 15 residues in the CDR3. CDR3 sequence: CASSESNLGKNIQYF. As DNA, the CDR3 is TGTGCCAGCAGTGAATCAAACTTGGGAAAAAACATTCAGTACTTC.

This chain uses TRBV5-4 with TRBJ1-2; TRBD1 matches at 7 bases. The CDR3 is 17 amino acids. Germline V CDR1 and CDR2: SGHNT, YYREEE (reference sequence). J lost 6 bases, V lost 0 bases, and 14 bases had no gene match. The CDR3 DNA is TGTGCCAGCAGCTTGGGACAGGGTTTACTACGCCCGCATGGCTACACCTTC. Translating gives CASSLGQGLLRPHGYTF.

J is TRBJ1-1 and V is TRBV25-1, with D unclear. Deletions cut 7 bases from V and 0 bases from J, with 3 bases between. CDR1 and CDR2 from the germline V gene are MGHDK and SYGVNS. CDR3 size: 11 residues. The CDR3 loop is CASTLNTEAFF. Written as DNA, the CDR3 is TGTGCCAGCACTCTGAACACTGAAGCTTTCTTT.

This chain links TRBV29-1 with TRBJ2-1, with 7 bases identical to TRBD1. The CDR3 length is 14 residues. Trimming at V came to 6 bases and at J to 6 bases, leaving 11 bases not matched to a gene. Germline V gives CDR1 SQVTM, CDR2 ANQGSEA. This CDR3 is CSVVKWDSPNEQFF. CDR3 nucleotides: TGCAGCGTCGTTAAATGGGACAGCCCCAATGAGCAGTTCTTC.

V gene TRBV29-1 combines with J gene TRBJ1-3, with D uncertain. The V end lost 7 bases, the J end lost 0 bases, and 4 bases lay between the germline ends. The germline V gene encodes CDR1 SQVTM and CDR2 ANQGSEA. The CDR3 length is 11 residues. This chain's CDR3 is CSAPSGNTIYF. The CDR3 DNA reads TGCAGCGCTCCCTCTGGAAACACCATATATTTT. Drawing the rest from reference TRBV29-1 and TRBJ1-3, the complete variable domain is SAVISQKPSRDICQRGTSLTIQCQVDSQVTMMFWYRQQPGQSLTLIATANQGSEATYESGFVIDKFPISRPNLTFSTLTVSNMSPEDSSIYLCSAPSGNTIYFGEGSWLTVV.

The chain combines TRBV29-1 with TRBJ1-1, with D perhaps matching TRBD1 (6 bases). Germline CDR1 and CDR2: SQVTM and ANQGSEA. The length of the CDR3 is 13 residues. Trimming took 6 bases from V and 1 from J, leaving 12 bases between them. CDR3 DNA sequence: TGCAGCGTCCGAATGGGACAGAACACTGAAGCTTTCTTT. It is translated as CSVRMGQNTEAFF.

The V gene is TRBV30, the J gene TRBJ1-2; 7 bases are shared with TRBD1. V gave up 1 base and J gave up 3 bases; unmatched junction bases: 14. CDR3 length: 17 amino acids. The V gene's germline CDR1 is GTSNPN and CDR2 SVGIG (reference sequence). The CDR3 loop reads CAWSDLRTGGGDYGYTF. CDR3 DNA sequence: TGTGCCTGGAGTGACCTCAGGACAGGCGGGGGAGACTATGGCTACACCTTC. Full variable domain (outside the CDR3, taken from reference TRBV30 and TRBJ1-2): SQTIHQWPATLVQPVGSPLSLECTVEGTSNPNLYWYRQAAGRGLQLLFYSVGIGQISSEVPQNLSASRPQDRQFILSSKKLLLSDSGFYLCAWSDLRTGGGDYGYTFGSGTRLTVV.

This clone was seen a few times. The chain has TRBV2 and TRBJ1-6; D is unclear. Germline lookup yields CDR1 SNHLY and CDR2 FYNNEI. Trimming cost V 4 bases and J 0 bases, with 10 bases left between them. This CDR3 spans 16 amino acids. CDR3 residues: CASSGNPSSYNSPLHF. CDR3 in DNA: TGTGCCAGCAGTGGCAACCCGAGCTCCTATAATTCACCCCTCCACTTT.

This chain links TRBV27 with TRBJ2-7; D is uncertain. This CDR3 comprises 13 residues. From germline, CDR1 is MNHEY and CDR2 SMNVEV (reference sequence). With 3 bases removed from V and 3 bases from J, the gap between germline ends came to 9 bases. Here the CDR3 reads CASSFKFDYEQYF. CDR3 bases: TGTGCCAGCAGTTTCAAGTTTGACTACGAGCAGTACTTC.

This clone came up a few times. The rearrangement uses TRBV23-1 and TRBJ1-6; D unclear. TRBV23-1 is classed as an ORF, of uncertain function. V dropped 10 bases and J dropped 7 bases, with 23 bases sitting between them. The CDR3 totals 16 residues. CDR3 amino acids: CATQSPRLAGNSPLHF. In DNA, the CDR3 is TGCGCCACCCAGTCCCCACGCCTAGCTGGCAATTCACCCCTCCACTTT.